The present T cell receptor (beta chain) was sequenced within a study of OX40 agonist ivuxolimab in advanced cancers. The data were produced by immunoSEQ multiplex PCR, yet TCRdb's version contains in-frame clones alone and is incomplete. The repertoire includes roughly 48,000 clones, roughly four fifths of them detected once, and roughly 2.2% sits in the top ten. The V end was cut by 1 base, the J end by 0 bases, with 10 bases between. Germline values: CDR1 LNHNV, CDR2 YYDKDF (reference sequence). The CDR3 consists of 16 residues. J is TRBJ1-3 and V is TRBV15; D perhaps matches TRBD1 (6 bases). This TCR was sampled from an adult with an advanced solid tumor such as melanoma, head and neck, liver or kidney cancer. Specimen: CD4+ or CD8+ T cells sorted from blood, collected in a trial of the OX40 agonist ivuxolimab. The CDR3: CATSRGGTLSGNTIYF. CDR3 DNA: TGTGCCACCAGCAGAGGCGGGACACTCTCTGGAAACACCATATATTTT. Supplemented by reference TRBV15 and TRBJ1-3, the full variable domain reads DAMVIQNPRYQVTQFGKPVTLSCSQTLNHNVMYWYQQKSSQAPKLLFHYYDKDFNNEADTPDNFQSRRPNTSFCFLDIRSPGLGDTAMYLCATSRGGTLSGNTIYFGEGSWLTVV.